This TCR beta chain was retrieved from a study of cytomegalovirus exposure and HLA in healthy donors. This clone occurred a few times. Its target is unknown. CDR3 size: 16 residues. CDR1 is SGDLS, CDR2 YYNGEE, per germline. Trimming shortened V by 0 bases and J by 3 bases, and 15 bases separated the two germline ends. Notes on the study in general: The study put 150 to 200 TCR beta chains on its list as cytomegalovirus-associated.

A multiplex PCR was run with 60 Vbeta primers and 13 Jbeta primers. The assay was immunoSEQ multiplex PCR, and TCRdb's table has in-frame clones only and misses some. The sample records roughly 160,000 clones, roughly 85% being singletons. This sequence originates from a woman aged 50 to 60 in good health and CMV-seronegative. The chain has TRBV9 and TRBJ1-2, with D perhaps matching TRBD1 (6 bases). Sequenced material: PBMCs. In DNA form, the CDR3 reads TGTGCCAGCAGCGTAGAGAGGGACAAGACCTACTATGGCTACACCTTC. It specifies CASSVERDKTYYGYTF.